This T cell receptor (beta chain) was recovered during a study of cytomegalovirus exposure and HLA in healthy donors. This clone occurred a few times. Its antigen is unidentified. PCR primers comprised 60 Vbeta and 13 Jbeta primers. Data came from immunoSEQ multiplex PCR; TCRdb stores just in-frame clones and leaves some out. The data contain 72,000 or so clones, approximately 58% of them singletons. The V gene end was trimmed by 3 bases and the J gene end by 8 bases; junction bases not matched to a gene: 15. The CDR3 is made up of 17 amino acids. Germline V gene lookup returns CDR1 ENHRY and CDR2 SYGVKD. The study's findings and limits: A later analysis by the authors found several of the most significant clusters apparently linked to common viral pathogens.

V and J are TRBV10-3 and TRBJ2-1, with 8 nucleotides matching TRBD2. The specimen was PBMCs. The TCR sequence derives from a woman aged 45 to 65 in good health and CMV-seronegative. Here the CDR3 reads CAISDARTSPFSDEQFF. Written as DNA, the CDR3 is TGTGCCATCAGTGACGCTCGGACTAGCCCATTTAGCGATGAGCAGTTCTTC.